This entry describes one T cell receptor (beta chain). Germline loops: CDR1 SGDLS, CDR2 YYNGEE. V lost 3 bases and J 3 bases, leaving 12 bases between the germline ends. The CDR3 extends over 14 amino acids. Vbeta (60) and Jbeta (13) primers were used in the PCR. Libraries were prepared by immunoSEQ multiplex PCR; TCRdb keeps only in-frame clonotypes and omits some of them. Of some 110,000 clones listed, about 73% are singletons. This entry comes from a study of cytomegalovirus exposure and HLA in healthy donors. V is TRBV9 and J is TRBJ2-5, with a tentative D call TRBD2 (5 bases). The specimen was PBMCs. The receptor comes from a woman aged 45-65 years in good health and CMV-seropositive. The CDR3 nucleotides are TGTGCCAGCAGCGGAGGGATCCGAAAAGAGACCCAGTACTTC. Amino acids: CASSGGIRKETQYF.